This T cell receptor beta chain appears in the sequencing data of a study of CD8 T cells in Susac syndrome. Regarding the study as a whole: In its TCR sequencing and HLA analysis, the study acknowledged that the number of individuals was relatively small.

Reverse transcription of roughly 0.45 to 1 ug RNA was carried out with random hexamers. Amplification of the TCR beta CDR3 was carried out by immunoSEQ multiplex PCR, which spanned a total of 54 Vbeta and 13 Jbeta segments. TCRdb itself ran the immunoSEQ multiplex PCR reads through MiXCR, one entry per CDR3 protein. The sample holds about 250,000 distinct CDR3 sequences; 85% to 95% are singletons and the top ten take 0.06% to 0.08%. Germline CDR1 is DFQATT and CDR2 is SNEGSKA (reference sequence). V lost 6 bases to trimming and J lost 2 bases, with 17 bases between them. CDR3 size: 15 residues. About this clonotype: Its antigen remains unidentified.

High-throughput TCR beta sequencing covered peripheral CD8+ and CD4+ T cells. TEMRA cells were FACS-enriched, with CD8+ and CD4+ T cells isolated negatively. The sample comprised CD4+ T cells from PBMCs. This receptor was taken from a human donor with multiple sclerosis. The V gene is TRBV20-1, the J gene TRBJ1-5; tentative D call: TRBD1 (5 bases). CDR3 region: CSATPDTVGNQPQHF. Here the CDR3 DNA reads TGCAGTGCCACCCCGGACACGGTGGGCAATCAGCCCCAGCATTTT.